One and the same sample provided the 30 T cell receptor beta chains below, sequenced in a study of shared clonotypes between healthy human individuals. Repertoires were generated with immunoSEQ multiplex PCR, while TCRdb's copy carries only in-frame clones and drops some. The data show some 2,000,000 clones, roughly 96% seen once. Sequencing was carried out using naive CD4+ T cells sorted from blood. Subset meaning: CD45RA+ positively selected. These receptors were collected from a man aged 18 to 29 in good health.

The CDR3 region is CASSLLRQSYEQYF. In DNA form, the CDR3 reads TGTGCCAGCAGCTTACTGAGACAGTCCTACGAGCAGTACTTC. The gene calls are TRBV7-9 and TRBJ2-7; TRBD1 is a possible D gene (5 bases). The CDR3 sequence is 14 residues long. Looked up from germline, CDR1 is SEHNR and CDR2 is FQNEAQ (reference sequence). The V end was cut by 2 bases, the J end by 1 base, with 9 bases between.

The gene calls are TRBV18 and TRBJ2-3; D remains ambiguous. Germline V lookup: CDR1 KGHSH, CDR2 LQKENI. The CDR3 contains 14 residues. V dropped 3 bases and J dropped 0 bases, with 7 bases sitting between them. CDR3 bases: TGTGCCAGCTCACCGGCACTCAGCACAGATACGCAGTATTTT. Translated: CASSPALSTDTQYF.

V gene TRBV5-1 combines with J gene TRBJ1-3; no clear D gene. V was trimmed by 0 bases and J by 0 bases, leaving 7 bases between them. The CDR3 has 15 amino acids. In germline, CDR1 is SGHRS, CDR2 YFSETQ. The CDR3 DNA follows: TGCGCCAGCAGCTTGGCCGATGACTCTGGAAACACCATATATTTT. It yields the protein CASSLADDSGNTIYF.

The genes are TRBV6-6 and TRBJ2-4; D is unresolved. Germline V CDR1 and CDR2: MNHNY, SVGAGI (reference sequence). CDR3 size: 15 residues. Trimming stripped 3 bases from V and 6 bases from J, with 15 bases between. This chain's CDR3 is CASSYLPSHRNIQYF. As DNA, the CDR3 is TGTGCCAGCAGTTATTTACCCTCACACCGAAACATTCAGTACTTC.

The chain carries TRBV7-2 and TRBJ1-6, with D unresolved. The CDR3 spans 17 residues. Germline lookup yields CDR1 SGHTA and CDR2 FQGNSA. V gave up 3 bases and J gave up 0 bases, with 12 bases separating them. CDR3 region: CASSFPHLPSYNSPLHF. DNA of the CDR3: TGTGCCAGCAGCTTTCCTCATCTTCCCTCCTATAATTCACCCCTCCACTTT. The full variable domain, completed using reference TRBV7-2 and TRBJ1-6, is GAGVSQSPSNKVTEKGKDVELRCDPISGHTALYWYRQSLGQGLEFLIYFQGNSAPDKSGLPSDRFSAERTGGSVSTLTIQRTQQEDSAVYLCASSFPHLPSYNSPLHFGNGTRLTVT.

Turning to this clone: The same CDR3 arises from other DNA sequences in this sample as well. V usage is TRBV6-6 and J usage is TRBJ2-7; tentatively, D is TRBD1 or TRBD2 (5 bases each). With 2 bases removed from V and 3 bases from J, the gap between germline ends came to 8 bases. CDR3 size: 13 residues. Germline assignment: CDR1 MNHNY and CDR2 SVGAGI (reference sequence). This CDR3 is CASSYGTGYEQYF. The DNA for the CDR3 is TGTGCCAGCAGTTACGGGACGGGCTACGAGCAGTACTTC.

This clone was found once. The chain has TRBV5-1 and TRBJ2-2; D could derive from TRBD1 or TRBD2 (5 bases each). The V gene lost 0 bases and the J gene lost 0 bases, with 24 bases spanning the gap. The CDR3 has 21 amino acids. CDR1 SGHRS and CDR2 YFSETQ come from the germline V gene. The CDR3 is CASSLAGKGTQIDANTGELFF. The CDR3 nucleotides read TGCGCCAGCAGCTTGGCGGGCAAGGGGACCCAAATCGACGCGAACACCGGGGAGCTGTTTTTT.

V usage is TRBV5-1 and J usage is TRBJ2-1; weak D call: TRBD2 (6 bases). Trimming removed 4 bases at V and 11 bases at J, with 16 bases between. In germline, CDR1 is SGHRS, CDR2 YFSETQ. The CDR3 is made up of 13 amino acids. The CDR3 protein is CASSPDGSGKQFF. The CDR3 region has the DNA TGCGCCAGCAGCCCGGACGGTAGCGGAAAGCAGTTCTTC.

The chain combines TRBV19 with TRBJ1-2; 10 nucleotides line up with TRBD1. Germline V gives CDR1 LNHDA, CDR2 SQIVND (reference sequence). V was pared by 5 bases and J by 5 bases, with 8 bases of the junction left unmatched. The CDR3 extends over 15 amino acids. CDR3 sequence (DNA): TGTGCCAGTAGTTCCTCCCCGGGACAGGGGTATGGCTACACCTTC. Its protein product is CASSSSPGQGYGYTF.

The chain carries TRBV5-1 and TRBJ2-7; 12 bases match TRBD2. Trimming took 7 bases from V and 3 from J; bases not matched to a gene: 8. The CDR3 extends over 15 amino acids. Germline CDR1 reads SGHRS; CDR2 reads YFSETQ. In DNA form, the CDR3 reads TGCGCCAGCGGGGGCGGACTAGCGGGGAACTACGAGCAGTACTTC. As protein: CASGGGLAGNYEQYF.

The chain is built from TRBV6-5 and TRBJ1-1; 7 bases match TRBD1. Losses at the gene ends were 6 bases for V and 1 base for J; bases not matched to a gene: 5. This CDR3 region has 14 residues. Looked up from germline, CDR1 is MNHEY and CDR2 is SVGAGI. CDR3 DNA: TGTGCCAGCAGGACCGACAGGGAGAACACTGAAGCTTTCTTT. It codes for CASRTDRENTEAFF.

The V gene is TRBV23-1, the J gene TRBJ2-7; 9 nucleotides line up with TRBD1. TRBV23-1 has ORF status, its function being uncertain. V was pared by 3 bases and J by 4 bases, with 7 bases of the junction left unmatched. The CDR3 consists of 15 residues. As DNA, the CDR3 is TGCGCCAGCAGTCATACAACAGGGGGCCATTACGAGCAGTACTTC. It is translated as CASSHTTGGHYEQYF.

This clone was seen only once. The chain employs TRBV5-8 and TRBJ2-1; D is perhaps TRBD2 (6 bases). Germline V gene data show CDR1 as SGHTS and CDR2 as YDEGEE. The V end lost 0 bases, the J end lost 5 bases, and 15 bases lay between the germline ends. The CDR3 is made up of 16 amino acids. The CDR3 region is CASSLVFGTGHNEQFF. The CDR3 DNA follows: TGTGCCAGCAGCTTGGTTTTCGGGACTGGCCACAATGAGCAGTTCTTC.

The chain joins TRBV6-6 to TRBJ1-2; 7 nucleotides align to TRBD1. This CDR3 comprises 14 residues. Germline-derived CDR1 and CDR2 are MNHNY and SVGAGI (reference sequence). The V and J ends lost 4 bases and 4 bases, in that order; junction bases with no gene match: 6. This chain's CDR3 is CASSSGGTVYGYTF. Written as DNA, the CDR3 is TGTGCCAGCAGTTCCGGAGGGACAGTCTATGGCTACACCTTC.

The rearrangement joins TRBV28 to TRBJ1-2; 10 bases are a match to TRBD1. This CDR3 has 14 amino acids. The V segment lost 4 bases and the J segment 7 bases; nucleotides outside the gene matches: 6. Germline V CDR1 and CDR2: MDHEN, SYDVKM. The CDR3 here is CASSSDRDRGGYTF. The CDR3 DNA is TGTGCCAGCAGTTCCGACCGGGACAGGGGTGGCTACACCTTC.

A remark on this clone: The same CDR3 can be traced to other DNA sequences in this sample. The chain is built from TRBV19 and TRBJ1-6; 8 bases are shared with TRBD1. Unmatched junction bases numbered 5, after V lost 4 bases and J lost 0 bases. The CDR3 has 17 amino acids. Germline V gene sequence: CDR1 LNHDA, CDR2 SQIVND (reference sequence). The CDR3 DNA reads TGTGCCAGTAGTACAGGACAGGGAAGCTCCTATAATTCACCCCTCCACTTT. Its translation: CASSTGQGSSYNSPLHF. The full variable domain, with the rest looked up from reference TRBV19 and TRBJ1-6, is DGGITQSPKYLFRKEGQNVTLSCEQNLNHDAMYWYRQDPGQGLRLIYYSQIVNDFQKGDIAEGYSVSREKKESFPLTVTSAQKNPTAFYLCASSTGQGSSYNSPLHFGNGTRLTVT.

The J gene is TRBJ2-7, the V gene TRBV30; maybe TRBD1 (6 bases). The CDR3 has 13 amino acids. V dropped 4 bases and J dropped 5 bases, with 15 bases sitting between them. Germline lookup yields CDR1 GTSNPN and CDR2 SVGIG (reference sequence). The CDR3 spells CAWNGGSKNEQYF. The CDR3 nucleotides read TGTGCCTGGAATGGGGGCTCGAAAAACGAGCAGTACTTC.

The chain combines TRBV11-2 with TRBJ2-7; no clear D. The germline V gene has CDR1 SGHAT and CDR2 FQNNGV. The CDR3 extends over 15 amino acids. Trimming removed 3 bases from V and 1 base from J, with 13 bases in between. As DNA, the CDR3 is TGTGCCAGCAGCTTGGTAGCCAGCGCTTCCTACGAGCAGTACTTC. Translation: CASSLVASASYEQYF. The full variable domain, its missing parts supplied by reference TRBV11-2 and TRBJ2-7, is EAGVAQSPRYKIIEKRQSVAFWCNPISGHATLYWYQQILGQGPKLLIQFQNNGVVDDSQLPKDRFSAERLKGVDSTLKIQPAKLEDSAVYLCASSLVASASYEQYFGPGTRLTVT.

The V and J genes are TRBV5-1 and TRBJ2-7; 7 bases align to TRBD1. From germline, CDR1 is SGHRS and CDR2 YFSETQ. The CDR3 is made up of 13 amino acids. V was clipped by 4 bases and J by 5 bases; unmatched bases: 6. The CDR3 here is CASSPGQLDEQYF. CDR3 DNA: TGCGCCAGCAGCCCGGGACAGTTGGACGAGCAGTACTTC.

With regard to this clone: This specimen includes other DNA sequences encoding the same CDR3. V usage is TRBV2 and J usage is TRBJ2-3, with TRBD2 matching 8 bases. This CDR3 spans 15 amino acids. CDR1 is SNHLY, CDR2 FYNNEI, per germline. Trimming took 4 bases from V and 3 from J; bases not matched to a gene: 6. CDR3 in amino acids: CASSGQRGNTDTQYF. CDR3 nucleotide sequence: TGTGCCAGCAGTGGGCAGCGGGGGAATACAGATACGCAGTATTTT.

V is TRBV5-5 and J is TRBJ1-3, with D possibly being TRBD1 (5 bases). Germline V CDR1 and CDR2: SGHKS, YYEKEE (reference sequence). V was clipped by 4 bases and J by 0 bases, with 20 bases between them. CDR3 length equals 18 residues. The CDR3 sequence is CASSLSGGGRYSGNTIYF. CDR3 coding DNA: TGTGCCAGCAGCCTATCAGGCGGGGGTCGGTACTCTGGAAACACCATATATTTT.

The chain joins TRBV19 to TRBJ2-7, with a tentative D call TRBD2 (5 bases). V was cut by 5 bases and J by 2 bases, with 19 bases left in between. There are 16 residues in the CDR3. CDR1 and CDR2 (germline): LNHDA, SQIVND (reference sequence). CDR3 sequence: CASSPLVANTPYEQYF. Written as DNA, the CDR3 is TGTGCCAGTAGTCCCCTCGTAGCGAACACTCCCTACGAGCAGTACTTC. The entire variable domain, with the rest obtained from reference TRBV19 and TRBJ2-7, is as follows: DGGITQSPKYLFRKEGQNVTLSCEQNLNHDAMYWYRQDPGQGLRLIYYSQIVNDFQKGDIAEGYSVSREKKESFPLTVTSAQKNPTAFYLCASSPLVANTPYEQYFGPGTRLTVT.

This rearrangement joins TRBV18 to TRBJ1-2; weak D call: TRBD1 (6 bases). The germline V and J ends were trimmed by 3 bases and 4 bases, with 15 bases remaining between them. The V gene's germline CDR1 is KGHSH and CDR2 LQKENI. This CDR3 has 15 amino acids. The CDR3 sequence: CASSPRDTISYGYTF. The DNA of the CDR3 is TGTGCCAGCTCACCCAGGGACACAATATCCTATGGCTACACCTTC.

The gene calls are TRBV10-3 and TRBJ2-3, with D hard to call. V lost 4 bases to trimming and J lost 3 bases, with 14 bases between them. The CDR3 consists of 15 residues. The V gene's germline CDR1 is ENHRY and CDR2 SYGVKD. The CDR3 coding sequence is TGTGCCATCAGTGTATCTGGGTTAGGGACAGATACGCAGTATTTT. It yields the protein CAISVSGLGTDTQYF.

In this sample, this clone turned up a few times. The chain carries TRBV25-1 and TRBJ1-5, with 8 bases fitting TRBD1. The CDR3 is 14 amino acids. Per the germline V gene, CDR1 is MGHDK and CDR2 is SYGVNS. The ends lost 5 bases at V and 5 bases at J; junction bases unmatched: 5. CDR3 loop: CASSPRGRDQPQHF. The CDR3 region has the DNA TGTGCCAGCAGTCCCAGGGGGCGCGATCAGCCCCAGCATTTT.

The chain is built from TRBV27 and TRBJ2-5, with D possibly TRBD2 on 5 matching bases. The CDR3 has 14 amino acids. Deletions cut 0 bases from V and 3 bases from J, with 8 bases between. Germline CDR1 reads MNHEY; CDR2 reads SMNVEV (reference sequence). The CDR3 is CASSLSKAEETQYF. The CDR3 DNA sequence: TGTGCCAGCAGTTTATCGAAAGCGGAAGAGACCCAGTACTTC.

The chain links TRBV7-9 to TRBJ1-2, with TRBD1 as a possible D gene (5 bases). The CDR3 runs 15 residues. The germline V and J ends were trimmed by 5 bases and 5 bases, with 18 bases remaining between them. Germline values: CDR1 SEHNR, CDR2 FQNEAQ (reference sequence). This CDR3 is CASSNRDGAGYGYTF. The CDR3 DNA sequence: TGTGCCAGCAGCAATAGGGACGGAGCCGGGTATGGCTACACCTTC.

The CDR3 loop is CASSFSGTPYNEQFF. CDR3 nucleotides: TGTGCCAGCAGCTTTAGCGGGACCCCCTACAATGAGCAGTTCTTC. V gene TRBV11-2 combines with J gene TRBJ2-1; 8 bases are a match to TRBD2. The CDR3 has 15 amino acids. V lost 3 bases, J lost 2 bases, and 3 bases stayed unmatched. The germline CDR1 and CDR2 sequences are SGHAT and FQNNGV.

The chain links TRBV7-2 to TRBJ1-5; D gene unclear. Trimming shortened V by 5 bases and J by 0 bases, and 14 bases separated the two germline ends. This CDR3 contains 16 residues. CDR1 SGHTA and CDR2 FQGNSA come from the germline V gene. The CDR3 loop reads CASSQNNIYSNQPQHF. The CDR3 nucleotides are TGTGCCAGCAGCCAAAACAACATCTATAGCAATCAGCCCCAGCATTTT. Variable domain in full (rest from reference TRBV7-2 and TRBJ1-5): GAGVSQSPSNKVTEKGKDVELRCDPISGHTALYWYRQSLGQGLEFLIYFQGNSAPDKSGLPSDRFSAERTGGSVSTLTIQRTQQEDSAVYLCASSQNNIYSNQPQHFGDGTRLSIL.

The chain uses TRBV5-3 and TRBJ1-5; 7 bases fit TRBD1. TRBV5-3 has ORF status, its function being uncertain. V was clipped by 4 bases and J by 4 bases; unmatched bases: 5. This CDR3 has 14 residues. CDR3 DNA: TGTGCCAGAAGCCTTGACAGGGAAAATCAGCCCCAGCATTTT. It codes for CARSLDRENQPQHF.